A single sample gave rise to the 27 T cell receptor beta chains below, sequenced in a study of glioma-infiltrating T cells after dendritic cell vaccination. The sample's time point: after dendritic cell vaccination, including at tumor progression/relapse. The protocol was immunoSEQ multiplex PCR, while the TCRdb copy is restricted to in-frame clones and leaves out a portion. The sample comprises just under 100,000 clones, around 80% of which are singletons, and approximately 5.5% rests with the top ten. The source material was blood, sampled after dendritic cell vaccination. Source of these receptors: a human donor with glioblastoma.

For the CDR3, the DNA is TGTGCCAGCAGTGTACAGGGGAGAGGGGGCTACACCTTC. It codes for CASSVQGRGGYTF. The chain links TRBV28 to TRBJ1-2, with TRBD1 matching 7 bases. This CDR3 is 13 amino acids long. Germline-derived CDR1 and CDR2 are MDHEN and SYDVKM. The V gene end was trimmed by 5 bases and the J gene end by 8 bases; junction bases not matched to a gene: 8.

This clone was observed a single time. The chain recombines TRBV7-9 with TRBJ1-5; D not resolved. Germline V gene lookup returns CDR1 SEHNR and CDR2 FQNEAQ (reference sequence). CDR3 length: 13 residues. Trimming cost V 5 bases and J 0 bases, with 5 bases left between them. The chain's CDR3 is CASSTSSNQPQHF. DNA of the CDR3: TGTGCCAGCAGCACCAGTAGCAATCAGCCCCAGCATTTT.

The genes are TRBV28 and TRBJ1-1; D ambiguous. Trimming cost V 3 bases and J 10 bases, with 21 bases left between them. CDR3 size: 15 residues. Germline V gene sequence: CDR1 MDHEN, CDR2 SYDVKM. Written as DNA, the CDR3 is TGTGCCAGCAGTTTTTTTGGGCGCTCTTCGGTAGGAGCTTTCTTT. This encodes CASSFFGRSSVGAFF.

The table lists this clone with a few counts. The gene calls are TRBV6-4 and TRBJ1-6; the match to TRBD1 covers 7 bases. CDR3 length: 15 amino acids. CDR1 is MRHNA, CDR2 SNTAGT, per germline. V was pared by 6 bases and J by 4 bases, with 6 bases of the junction left unmatched. CDR3 amino acids: CASRPTGNYNSPLHF. CDR3 in DNA: TGTGCCAGCAGACCGACAGGGAATTATAATTCACCCCTCCACTTT.

The rearrangement links TRBV27 to TRBJ2-6, with TRBD1 as a possible D gene (5 bases). CDR1 is MNHEY, CDR2 SMNVEV, per germline (reference sequence). The CDR3 runs 13 residues. V was cut by 6 bases and J by 2 bases, with 5 bases left in between. For the CDR3, the DNA is TGTGCCAGCAGAGGGGCTGGGGCCAACGTCCTGACTTTC. This codes for CASRGAGANVLTF.

Written as DNA, the CDR3 is TGTGCCAGCAGCTTAGTGTCGGTCGGGGGGTTGCAGTACTTC. This translates into CASSLVSVGGLQYF. The J gene is TRBJ2-7, the V gene TRBV7-9; TRBD2 matches 7 bases. With V trimmed by 1 base and J by 9 bases, 9 bases remained unmatched. The germline V gene encodes CDR1 SEHNR and CDR2 FQNEAQ (reference sequence). The CDR3 covers 14 residues. Together with reference TRBV7-9 and TRBJ2-7, the CDR3 gives the full variable domain: DTGVSQNPRHKITKRGQNVTFRCDPISEHNRLYWYRQTLGQGPEFLTYFQNEAQLEKSRLLSDRFSAERPKGSFSTLEIQRTEQGDSAMYLCASSLVSVGGLQYFGPGTRLTVT.

This chain uses TRBV4-1 with TRBJ2-6; D unclear. CDR1 is MGHRA, CDR2 YSYEKL, per germline. This CDR3 contains 15 residues. V was pared by 1 base and J by 1 base, with 5 bases between. CDR3 DNA sequence: TGCGCCAGCAGCCAAGGAGGTTCTGGGGCCAACGTCCTGACTTTC. Amino acid sequence: CASSQGGSGANVLTF.

This chain connects TRBV7-2 to TRBJ2-3, with D perhaps matching TRBD2 (6 bases). This CDR3 comprises 17 residues. CDR1 and CDR2 (germline): SGHTA, FQGNSA. Trimming shortened V by 1 base and J by 1 base, and 15 bases separated the two germline ends. The CDR3 sequence: CASSLVMGGLGTDTQYF. DNA of the CDR3: TGTGCCAGCAGCTTAGTTATGGGGGGTCTGGGCACAGATACGCAGTATTTT. The variable domain in full, completed from reference TRBV7-2 and TRBJ2-3, reads GAGVSQSPSNKVTEKGKDVELRCDPISGHTALYWYRQSLGQGLEFLIYFQGNSAPDKSGLPSDRFSAERTGGSVSTLTIQRTQQEDSAVYLCASSLVMGGLGTDTQYFGPGTRLTVL.

This clone has a handful of counts. This rearrangement joins TRBV7-9 to TRBJ1-5; 8 bases fit TRBD1. CDR3 length equals 16 residues. With 0 bases clipped from V and 1 base from J, the junction kept 2 bases outside the gene matches. Germline V gene sequence: CDR1 SEHNR, CDR2 FQNEAQ (reference sequence). The DNA of the CDR3 is TGTGCCAGCAGCTTAGCCGGGACAGGAAGCAATCAGCCCCAGCATTTT. It is translated as CASSLAGTGSNQPQHF.

This rearrangement joins TRBV2 to TRBJ2-7; TRBD2 is a possible D gene (7 bases). The CDR3 has 15 amino acids. Deletions cut 4 bases from V and 5 bases from J, with 18 bases between. Germline CDR1 SNHLY, CDR2 FYNNEI. The CDR3 bases are TGTGCCAGCAGTGTTCTGGAGGGGGAGGGTCACGAGCAGTACTTC. Its translation: CASSVLEGEGHEQYF.

This chain joins TRBV5-1 and TRBJ2-3; 14 nucleotides agree with TRBD2. This CDR3 region has 18 residues. CDR1 and CDR2 from the germline V gene are SGHRS and YFSETQ. V lost 4 bases and J lost 4; bases outside the gene matches: 11. The chain's CDR3 is CASSRDPRLAGGADTQYF. DNA of the CDR3: TGCGCCAGCAGCCGGGACCCTCGACTAGCGGGAGGGGCAGATACGCAGTATTTT.

The chain has TRBV6-5 and TRBJ2-2; 8 bases are shared with TRBD1. Per the germline V gene, CDR1 is MNHEY and CDR2 is SVGAGI. CDR3 length: 15 amino acids. Losses at the gene ends were 6 bases for V and 5 bases for J; bases not matched to a gene: 8. DNA of the CDR3: TGTGCCAGCAGACCCGACAGGGGAAGAACCGGGGAGCTGTTTTTT. Its protein product is CASRPDRGRTGELFF.

This chain links TRBV28 with TRBJ1-2, with TRBD1 identical over 12 bases. Germline assignment: CDR1 MDHEN and CDR2 SYDVKM. This CDR3 has 17 residues. V shed 4 bases, J shed 3 bases, and the junction held 9 bases outside the gene matches. CDR3 sequence reads: CASSSGQGAQSDYGYTF. The CDR3 DNA follows: TGTGCCAGCAGTTCGGGACAGGGGGCCCAGTCGGACTATGGCTACACCTTC.

The table lists this clone with a count of one. The chain joins TRBV10-3 to TRBJ2-7; 11 bases match TRBD2. The CDR3 length is 14 residues. The J segment lost 4 bases and the V segment lost 4 bases, leaving 3 bases of the junction unmatched. CDR1 is ENHRY and CDR2 is SYGVKD in the germline V gene. In nucleotides, the CDR3 is TGTGCCATCAGTGTACTAGCGGGAGTGTACGAGCAGTACTTC. It yields the protein CAISVLAGVYEQYF.

V usage is TRBV5-1 and J usage is TRBJ2-7, with TRBD2 identical over 7 bases. V lost 4 bases and J lost 0; bases outside the gene matches: 7. Per the germline V gene, CDR1 is SGHRS and CDR2 is YFSETQ. The CDR3 length is 15 residues. This CDR3 is CASSLLRGYSYEQYF. The CDR3 DNA reads as TGCGCCAGCAGCCTCCTGCGGGGGTACTCCTACGAGCAGTACTTC.

A few counts support this clone. The chain has TRBV5-3 and TRBJ1-5; 7 positions match TRBD1. TRBV5-3 is filed as an ORF, its function uncertain. The V segment lost 4 bases and the J segment 1 base; nucleotides outside the gene matches: 17. CDR3 length: 19 residues. In DNA, the CDR3 is TGTGCCAGAAGCCTGACCGGGACAGTTCCTAACGGAAGCAATCAGCCCCAGCATTTT. Its protein is CARSLTGTVPNGSNQPQHF.

The gene calls are TRBV6-5 and TRBJ2-7; maybe TRBD1 (5 bases). This CDR3 region has 13 residues. Trimming removed 2 bases at V and 3 bases at J, with 8 bases between. Germline V CDR1 and CDR2: MNHEY, SVGAGI. CDR3 residues: CASSYARDYEQYF. The DNA of the CDR3 is TGTGCCAGCAGTTACGCCAGGGACTACGAGCAGTACTTC.

The chain has TRBV7-9 and TRBJ2-1; 10 bases agree with TRBD1. The CDR3 sequence is 17 residues long. CDR1 is SEHNR and CDR2 is FQNEAQ in the germline V gene (reference sequence). Germline trimming cut 2 bases from V and 5 bases from J; bases unmatched to any gene: 9. The CDR3 loop reads CASSLLGQGGTDNEQFF. The CDR3 DNA reads as TGTGCCAGCAGCTTACTCGGACAGGGGGGGACGGACAATGAGCAGTTCTTC. Looking up the rest from reference TRBV7-9 and TRBJ2-1 gives the full variable domain: DTGVSQNPRHKITKRGQNVTFRCDPISEHNRLYWYRQTLGQGPEFLTYFQNEAQLEKSRLLSDRFSAERPKGSFSTLEIQRTEQGDSAMYLCASSLLGQGGTDNEQFFGPGTRLTVL.

This clone was detected only a few times. This sequence joins TRBV11-2 and TRBJ1-1, with D maybe TRBD1 (5 bases). The CDR3 is 16 amino acids. V lost 1 base, J lost 1 base, and 13 bases lay in between. Germline assignment: CDR1 SGHAT and CDR2 FQNNGV. The CDR3 is CASSLGVGGTNTEAFF. In DNA form, the CDR3 reads TGTGCCAGCAGCTTAGGGGTCGGGGGGACGAACACTGAAGCTTTCTTT.

A few counts support this clone. The chain recombines TRBV15 with TRBJ1-2; 7 nucleotides agree with TRBD1. This CDR3 has 12 residues. Germline CDR1 is LNHNV and CDR2 is YYDKDF (reference sequence). After removal of 3 bases from V and 8 bases from J, the junction contained 3 bases not matched to a gene. CDR3 DNA: TGTGCCACCAGCAGGACAGGGTGGGGCTACACCTTC. Its protein product is CATSRTGWGYTF.

This rearrangement joins TRBV2 to TRBJ1-5, with TRBD1 matching 9 bases. This CDR3 contains 15 residues. The germline gives CDR1 SNHLY, CDR2 FYNNEI. Losses at the gene ends were 8 bases for V and 5 bases for J; bases not matched to a gene: 10. As DNA, the CDR3 is TGTGCCAGCGGGTCGGACAGGGGCTACGATCAGCCCCAGCATTTT. It codes for CASGSDRGYDQPQHF.

V usage is TRBV19 and J usage is TRBJ2-5; 12 nucleotides agree with TRBD2. The CDR3 has 15 residues. Trimming at V came to 1 base and at J to 9 bases, leaving 6 bases not matched to a gene. Per the germline V gene, CDR1 is LNHDA and CDR2 is SQIVND (reference sequence). CDR3 loop: CASSIGLAGATSQYF. CDR3 sequence (DNA): TGTGCCAGTAGTATAGGACTAGCGGGGGCGACGTCCCAGTACTTC.

The chain couples TRBV18 to TRBJ1-4; 7 nucleotides line up with TRBD1. With V trimmed by 3 bases and J by 8 bases, 18 bases remained unmatched. Germline CDR1 reads KGHSH; CDR2 reads LQKENI. There are 18 residues in the CDR3. The CDR3 protein is CASSPTNSRGRLEEKLFF. DNA of the CDR3: TGTGCCAGCTCACCGACGAATAGTAGGGGGCGTTTGGAAGAAAAACTGTTTTTT.

The chain recombines TRBV9 with TRBJ1-2; D call uncertain. Germline CDR1 reads SGDLS; CDR2 reads YYNGEE. This CDR3 is built from 15 residues. Trimming shortened V by 0 bases and J by 6 bases, and 15 bases separated the two germline ends. CDR3 loop: CASSVGLTISNGYTF. The CDR3 DNA reads TGTGCCAGCAGCGTAGGTCTCACAATTTCGAATGGCTACACCTTC.

The sample holds a few counts of this clone. The chain uses TRBV27 and TRBJ2-5; 7 bases fit TRBD1. The length of the CDR3 is 13 residues. Trimming at V came to 2 bases and at J to 5 bases, leaving 2 bases not matched to a gene. Germline V gene lookup returns CDR1 MNHEY and CDR2 SMNVEV (reference sequence). The CDR3 loop is CASSLHRGETQYF. For the CDR3, the DNA is TGTGCCAGCAGTTTACACAGGGGTGAGACCCAGTACTTC.

This clone was seen only once. CDR3 DNA: TGTGCCAGTAGTATAGGCCGGGACAGGGGCCACGAGCAGTACTTC. It specifies CASSIGRDRGHEQYF. V and J are TRBV19 and TRBJ2-7; TRBD1 matches 10 bases. Germline V gene data show CDR1 as LNHDA and CDR2 as SQIVND (reference sequence). The CDR3 consists of 15 residues. J was trimmed by 5 bases and V by 1 base; bases with no gene match: 5.

V and J are TRBV5-1 and TRBJ2-1; 10 bases agree with TRBD1. V was pared by 4 bases and J by 8 bases, with 9 bases of the junction left unmatched. Per germline, CDR1 SGHRS and CDR2 YFSETQ. This CDR3 is built from 15 residues. CDR3 nucleotide sequence: TGCGCCAGCAGCCGCGGGGGGACAGGGGAGTATGAGCAGTTCTTC. Protein sequence: CASSRGGTGEYEQFF.